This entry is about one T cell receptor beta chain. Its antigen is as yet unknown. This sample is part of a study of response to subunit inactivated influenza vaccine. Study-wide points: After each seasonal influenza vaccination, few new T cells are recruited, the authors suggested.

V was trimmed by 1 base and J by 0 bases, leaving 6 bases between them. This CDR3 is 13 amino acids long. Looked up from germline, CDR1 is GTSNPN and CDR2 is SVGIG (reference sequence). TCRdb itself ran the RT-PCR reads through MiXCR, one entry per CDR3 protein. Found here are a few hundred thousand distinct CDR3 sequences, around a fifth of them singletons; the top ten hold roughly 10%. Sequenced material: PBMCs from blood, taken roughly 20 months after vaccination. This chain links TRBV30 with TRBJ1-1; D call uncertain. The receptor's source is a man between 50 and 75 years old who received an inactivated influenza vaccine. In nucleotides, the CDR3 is TGTGCCTGGAGTGGACAACTGAACACTGAAGCTTTCTTT. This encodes CAWSGQLNTEAFF.